A selection of T cell receptor beta chains follows, all from one sample in a study of blood T cell repertoires in COVID-19. Profiling relied on immunoSEQ multiplex PCR, and the TCRdb table lists in-frame clones only, not all of them. The sample has hundreds of thousands of clones, nearly 90% seen once; the top ten hold roughly a tenth. Sequencing was done on a sample of PBMCs or T cells enriched from blood (not recorded which). All receptors come from a young woman who had recovered from COVID-19. The CDR3 runs from the conserved cysteine through the conserved F or W. D genes are given only for firm matches. Part of the rows lack a size; the others show once, few, many or a class for expanded clones.

d_call	v_call	j_call	clone_size	cdr3_nt	cdr3_aa
.	TRBV27	TRBJ2-3	.	TGTGCCAGCAGTCCCGGTGACACAGATACGCAGTATTTT	CASSPGDTDTQYF
.	TRBV3-1/TRBV3-2	TRBJ2-4	.	TGTGCCAGCAGCTCCGGGACTTACAAAAACATTCAGTACTTC	CASSSGTYKNIQYF
.	TRBV6-5	TRBJ1-5	.	TGTGCCAGCAGGCGTGGGACACCTCAGCCCCAGCATTTT	CASRRGTPQPQHF
.	TRBV18	TRBJ2-7	few	TGTGCCAGCTCACCTGGCGGCTCCTACGAGCAGTACTTC	CASSPGGSYEQYF
.	TRBV7-2	TRBJ1-2	.	TGTGCCAGCAGCTTCAGATCGGGACACGACTATGGCTACACCTTC	CASSFRSGHDYGYTF
TRBD1	TRBV18	TRBJ1-1	.	TGTGCCAGCTCACCACTGACAGGGGGCTCGAACACTGAAGCTTTCTTT	CASSPLTGGSNTEAFF
.	TRBV7-9	TRBJ1-5	few	TGTGCCAGCAGCTTAACAGGGCCCGGTCAGCCCCAGCATTTT	CASSLTGPGQPQHF
TRBD1	TRBV10-1	TRBJ1-1	.	TGCGCCAGCAGACAGGGGATGAACACTGAAGCTTTCTTT	CASRQGMNTEAFF
.	TRBV28	TRBJ2-3	.	TGTGCCAGCAGTTTAAGGGCCTGGGGAGCAGATACGCAGTATTTT	CASSLRAWGADTQYF
.	TRBV4-1	TRBJ2-5	few	TGCGCCAGCAGCCAAGATAAAGAGACCCAGTACTTC	CASSQDKETQYF
TRBD2	TRBV5-1	TRBJ2-5	.	TGCGCCAGCAGCTTTGCTTCTAGCGGGAGGGGCGAAGAGACCCAGTACTTC	CASSFASSGRGEETQYF
.	TRBV25-1	TRBJ2-1	.	TGTGCCAGCATTCCTGGGCCCCCCGTCGGCAATGAGCAGTTCTTC	CASIPGPPVGNEQFF
.	TRBV24-1	TRBJ2-1	.	TGTGCCACCAGTGAAGGCGTTGTTGCCGGGTATGAGCAGTTCTTC	CATSEGVVAGYEQFF
TRBD2	TRBV11-2	TRBJ2-1	.	TGTGCCAGCAGCGCGGGGACTAGCGGAACGCAGTTCTTC	CASSAGTSGTQFF
.	TRBV6-5	TRBJ2-7	.	TGTGCCAGCAGTTACTCGCCCGACAGTCCCTACGAGCAGTACTTC	CASSYSPDSPYEQYF
.	TRBV9	TRBJ1-6	.	TGTGCCAGCAGCGTAGCTAAGGAGTCACCCCTCCACTTT	CASSVAKESPLHF
.	TRBV7-9	TRBJ1-6	few	TGTGCCAGCACCCAGTCCGGGGGTCTTAATTCACCCCTCCACTTT	CASTQSGGLNSPLHF
TRBD1	TRBV11-2	TRBJ1-1	.	TGTGCCAGCAGCCCCGACAGGGGGGTCTGGGCTTTCTTT	CASSPDRGVWAFF
.	TRBV3-1/TRBV3-2	TRBJ2-3	.	TGTGCCAGCAGCCAAGCGGCGGGCTTCACAGATACGCAGTATTTT	CASSQAAGFTDTQYF
.	TRBV15	TRBJ2-1	.	TGTGCCACCAGCACCCAGGGGAATGAGCAGTTCTTC	CATSTQGNEQFF
.	TRBV7-9	TRBJ2-1	.	TGTGCCAGCAGCTATATTACGAGCTCCTACAATGAGCAGTTCTTC	CASSYITSSYNEQFF
.	TRBV19	TRBJ2-4	few	TGTGCCAGTAGTATACTAGCAGCCAAAAACATTCAGTACTTC	CASSILAAKNIQYF
TRBD2	TRBV10-1	TRBJ2-1	.	TGCGCCAGCAGTAAGCCAAAACTAGCGGGAGGGCCTCGGAATGAGCAGTTCTTC	CASSKPKLAGGPRNEQFF